A selection of T cell receptor beta chains follows, all from one sample in a study of graft-versus-host responses after intestinal transplantation. Their specific antigens are unknown. Some clones are missing from TCRdb's copy, which holds only in-frame ones; the method was immunoSEQ multiplex PCR. The sample holds about 88,000 clones, approximately 90% seen once. Sequencing was performed on unstimulated CD4+ T cells sorted from spleen or lymph node cells, taken before transplant. The receptors were gathered from a human donor who was the organ donor for an intestinal transplant. Each CDR3 is given with its conserved first and last residue. The D gene is left open where the match is weak. Size values are once, few and many counts, or a class for expanded clones, and some rows have none.

j_call clone_size d_call v_call cdr3_aa cdr3_nt
TRBJ1-1 NA TRBD1 TRBV7-9 CASSRSQGANTEAFF TGTGCCAGCAGTCGATCCCAGGGGGCGAACACTGAAGCTTTCTTT
TRBJ1-6 NA NA TRBV7-4 CASSLWRDDGNSPLHF TGTGCCAGCAGCTTATGGAGGGATGACGGCAATTCACCCCTCCACTTT
TRBJ2-3 NA TRBD2 TRBV9 CASSVIRETSGTDTQYF TGTGCCAGCAGCGTAATAAGGGAGACTAGCGGCACAGATACGCAGTATTTT
TRBJ2-7 NA NA TRBV5-1 CASSPGGVIHEQYF TGCGCCAGCTCCCCGGGGGGCGTAATTCACGAGCAGTACTTC
TRBJ1-2 NA TRBD1 TRBV6-5 CASSYRGHYGYTF TGTGCCAGCAGTTACAGGGGGCACTATGGCTACACCTTC
TRBJ2-5 NA NA TRBV14 CASSQAVPSSETQYF TGTGCCAGCAGCCAAGCGGTACCTAGTTCGGAGACCCAGTACTTC
TRBJ1-2 NA NA TRBV7-9 CASGLSSQAPNGYTF TGTGCCAGCGGCTTATCATCACAGGCACCCAATGGCTACACCTTC
TRBJ2-1 NA TRBD2 TRBV7-9 CASSLNLAGEQFF TGTGCCAGCAGCTTAAACCTAGCGGGTGAGCAGTTCTTC
TRBJ1-5 once NA TRBV28 CASSFGGSDQPQHF TGTGCCAGCAGTTTTGGAGGGTCGGATCAGCCCCAGCATTTT
TRBJ2-1 NA NA TRBV7-6 CASSPTLVLGYNEQFF TGTGCCAGCAGCCCCACACTAGTCCTCGGATACAATGAGCAGTTCTTC
TRBJ2-5 NA TRBD1 TRBV10-3 CAISVSGRGLSPSQETQYF TGTGCCATCAGTGTTAGTGGCAGGGGGTTATCCCCATCTCAAGAGACCCAGTACTTC
TRBJ2-1 NA NA TRBV4-1 CASSQGGARKENEQFF TGCGCCAGCAGCCAAGGCGGGGCGCGGAAGGAAAATGAGCAGTTCTTC
TRBJ2-3 NA NA TRBV20-1 CSAPSTDTQYF TGCAGTGCCCCGTCCACAGATACGCAGTATTTT
TRBJ1-5 NA TRBD1 TRBV28 CASRSVRTGGRYSNQPQHF TGTGCCAGCAGGTCGGTGAGGACAGGGGGTCGTTATAGCAATCAGCCCCAGCATTTT
TRBJ1-1 NA TRBD1 TRBV28 CASSPSKGARTEAFF TGTGCCAGCAGCCCAAGTAAGGGGGCGCGAACTGAAGCTTTCTTT
TRBJ2-7 NA NA TRBV7-8 CASSKQANPYEQYF TGTGCCAGCAGCAAACAGGCGAATCCCTACGAGCAGTACTTC
TRBJ2-7 NA TRBD2 TRBV4-1 CASSQDLASGLSSYEQYF TGCGCCAGCAGCCAAGATCTCGCTAGCGGGCTAAGCTCCTACGAGCAGTACTTC
TRBJ1-1 NA NA TRBV19 CASSIAVMNTEAFF TGTGCCAGTAGTATCGCAGTAATGAACACTGAAGCTTTCTTT
TRBJ2-5 NA TRBD2 TRBV2 CASGGGETQYF TGTGCCAGCGGCGGGGGTGAGACCCAGTACTTC
TRBJ2-7 NA TRBD1 TRBV27 CASSPDPRGLGEQYF TGTGCCAGCAGTCCCGACCCAAGGGGGCTAGGCGAGCAGTACTTC
TRBJ1-6 NA NA TRBV2 CASRYNYNSPLHF TGTGCCAGCAGGTACAACTATAATTCACCCCTCCACTTT
TRBJ2-1 NA TRBD2 TRBV19 CASSTTSGSYNEQFF TGTGCCAGTAGTACAACTAGCGGGAGCTACAATGAGCAGTTCTTC
TRBJ2-2 NA NA TRBV7-3 CASSQGFNTGELFF TGTGCCAGCAGCCAGGGGTTTAACACCGGGGAGCTGTTTTTT
TRBJ1-2 few NA TRBV6-1 CASSVTANYGYTF TGTGCCAGCAGTGTGACAGCTAACTATGGCTACACCTTC
TRBJ2-7 NA NA TRBV5-1 CASSLLGTPSYEQYF TGCGCCAGCAGTTTGCTCGGGACACCCTCCTACGAGCAGTACTTC
TRBJ1-6 NA NA TRBV30 CAWSTRRDTLNSPLHF TGTGCCTGGAGTACCCGCCGGGACACCTTGAATTCACCCCTCCACTTT
TRBJ1-4 NA TRBD1 TRBV9 CASSAGQANEKLFF TGTGCCAGCAGCGCGGGACAGGCTAATGAAAAACTGTTTTTT
TRBJ2-2 NA NA TRBV30 CAWSVRRGGSNTGELFF TGTGCCTGGAGTGTACGAAGAGGGGGATCGAACACCGGGGAGCTGTTTTTT
TRBJ1-3 NA TRBD1 TRBV19 CASTPTGTPGNTIYF TGTGCCAGTACTCCGACAGGGACCCCTGGAAACACCATATATTTT
TRBJ2-3 NA NA TRBV19 CASSIGLAGGPDTQYF TGTGCCAGTAGTATAGGGCTAGCAGGTGGGCCAGATACGCAGTATTTT
TRBJ2-2 NA TRBD1 TRBV5-1 CASSPGLRQGGTGELFF TGCGCCAGCAGCCCTGGACTCAGACAGGGGGGCACCGGGGAGCTGTTTTTT
TRBJ1-1 NA NA TRBV11-2 CASSLADKNTEAFF TGTGCCAGCAGCTTAGCGGACAAGAACACTGAAGCTTTCTTT
TRBJ1-1 NA NA TRBV29-1 CSVLGLLMNTEAFF TGCAGCGTTCTAGGACTGCTGATGAACACTGAAGCTTTCTTT
TRBJ2-1 NA NA TRBV5-1 CASSYSRLSDNEQFF TGCGCCAGCAGCTATAGCCGACTCTCCGACAATGAGCAGTTCTTC
TRBJ1-2 NA TRBD1 TRBV6-5 CASSYSKRGQVYGYTF TGTGCCAGCAGTTACTCGAAAAGGGGGCAAGTCTATGGCTACACCTTC
TRBJ1-2 once TRBD1 TRBV6-5 CASRRDRAGGYTF TGTGCCAGCAGGAGGGACAGGGCAGGCGGCTACACCTTC
TRBJ1-5 NA TRBD1 TRBV2 CASAVGGAYQPQHF TGTGCCAGCGCCGTAGGGGGCGCGTATCAGCCCCAGCATTTT
TRBJ2-1 NA TRBD2 TRBV9 CASSPSGRGIPNEQFF TGTGCCAGCAGCCCTAGCGGGAGGGGAATACCCAATGAGCAGTTCTTC
TRBJ1-2 NA NA TRBV13 CASAALNRGDTNYGYTF TGTGCTTCAGCAGCTTTAAACCGGGGGGATACTAACTATGGCTACACCTTC
TRBJ2-3 NA NA TRBV30 CAWSVRRVGDTQYF TGTGCCTGGAGTGTAAGGCGGGTCGGAGATACGCAGTATTTT
TRBJ2-7 once TRBD2 TRBV7-9 CASSLHGLAGGEQYF TGTGCCAGCAGCTTACATGGACTAGCGGGAGGTGAGCAGTACTTC
TRBJ2-7 once NA TRBV5-1 CASSLGVTAPYEQYF TGCGCCAGCAGCCTAGGTGTTACCGCACCGTACGAGCAGTACTTC